Listed here are 15 T cell receptor beta chains from one sample, sequenced in a study of naive and memory T cell subsets. The study's findings and limits: Especially in CD8 cells, naive repertoires contained a few larger clonotypes, possibly CD45RA-re-expressing memory cells.

The beta constant-region primer was an equimolar mix of two oligonucleotides covering TRBC1 and TRBC2. The ligated cDNA underwent four PCR rounds using SP2 and nested alpha and beta constant-region primers. TCRdb reanalysed the UMI-ligation and nested PCR reads using MiXCR and keeps one entry per CDR3 protein. The table lists about 150,000 distinct CDR3 sequences, roughly 20% of them singletons. The antigens for these receptors are not known. Source material: naive CD4+ T cells from blood. The receptors stem from a human donor in good health.

The rearrangement joins TRBV18 to TRBJ1-1, with D possibly TRBD1 on 6 matching bases. The length of the CDR3 is 15 residues. Trimming took 6 bases from V and 0 from J, leaving 14 bases between them. Per germline, CDR1 KGHSH and CDR2 LQKENI. CDR3 region: CASSLASGVNTEAFF. CDR3 coding DNA: TGTGCCAGCTCCCTCGCTTCAGGGGTGAACACTGAAGCTTTCTTT.

The chain is built from TRBV20-1 and TRBJ2-3; D perhaps matches TRBD2 (5 bases). There are 13 residues in the CDR3. Germline V lookup: CDR1 DFQATT, CDR2 SNEGSKA (reference sequence). Trimming took 4 bases from V and 2 from J, leaving 10 bases between them. This CDR3 reads CSAMGAHTDTQYF. The DNA for the CDR3 is TGCAGTGCTATGGGAGCACACACAGATACGCAGTATTTT.

The chain carries TRBV5-6 and TRBJ1-6, with D possibly matching TRBD1 (6 bases). Germline values: CDR1 SGHDT, CDR2 YYEEEE. The CDR3 runs to 15 residues. V gave up 3 bases and J gave up 8 bases, with 15 bases separating them. The CDR3 DNA reads TGTGCCAGCAGCTCGACAGGTCCCGGGGATTCACCCCTCCACTTT. It translates to CASSSTGPGDSPLHF.

This clonotype was detected ten times or more. The chain combines TRBV29-1 with TRBJ2-7; the D call may be TRBD1 or TRBD2 (5 bases each). The CDR3 length is 10 residues. Trimming left V 4 bases short and J 6 bases short, with 7 bases between. Germline loops: CDR1 SQVTM, CDR2 ANQGSEA. This CDR3 is CSVGDVEQYF. CDR3 DNA: TGCAGCGTTGGGGACGTCGAGCAGTACTTC.

About this clonotype itself: The junction shows a germline mismatch at one end, possibly a read error. The chain links TRBV10-3 to TRBJ2-2; D possibly matches TRBD1 or TRBD2 (5 bases each). CDR1 and CDR2 from the germline V gene are ENHRY and SYGVKD. CDR3 size: 11 residues. The CDR3 is CAITNTGDLFF. For the CDR3, the DNA is TGTGCCATCACGAACACCGGGGACCTGTTTTTT.

The sample holds a few counts of this clonotype. The rearrangement uses TRBV6-5 and TRBJ2-6; 8 bases are shared with TRBD2. This CDR3 has 20 residues. Germline lookup yields CDR1 MNHEY and CDR2 SVGAGI. The V and J ends lost 0 bases and 0 bases, in that order; junction bases with no gene match: 10. CDR3 protein: CASSYSSTSGILSGANVLTF. CDR3 nucleotides: TGTGCCAGCAGTTACTCGAGTACTAGCGGTATCCTCTCTGGGGCCAACGTCCTGACTTTC.

The V call is TRBV4-3, the J call TRBJ2-3; 10 bases line up with TRBD2. V shed 4 bases, J shed 5 bases, and the junction held 6 bases outside the gene matches. Germline assignment: CDR1 LGHNA and CDR2 YSLEER. This CDR3 is 15 amino acids long. CDR3 in DNA: TGCGCCAGCAGCCCACTAGCGGGAAGTGGAGATACGCAGTATTTT. It is translated as CASSPLAGSGDTQYF.

This chain uses TRBV12-3 or TRBV12-4 with TRBJ2-5; a weak D match, TRBD2 (6 bases). There are 14 residues in the CDR3. Trimming shortened V by 7 bases and J by 7 bases, and 19 bases separated the two germline ends. The CDR3 DNA follows: TGTGCCAGCAAAGTCGGGAGTGCCGAATGGACCCAGTACTTC. Translation gives CASKVGSAEWTQYF.

The chain combines TRBV4-1 with TRBJ1-1; 11 bases agree with TRBD1. The CDR3 sequence is 16 residues long. The trim removed 3 bases at V and 5 bases at J, leaving 8 bases unmatched. Per germline, CDR1 MGHRA and CDR2 YSYEKL. The DNA of the CDR3 is TGCGCCAGCAGCCAGCCAGGACAGGGGGCGAAGACTGAAGCTTTCTTT. It specifies CASSQPGQGAKTEAFF.

This clonotype was seen at least ten times. CDR3 sequence reads: CSASGGGRGYSNQPQHF. The CDR3 DNA reads TGCAGTGCCAGCGGGGGGGGCCGAGGGTATAGCAATCAGCCCCAGCATTTT. The rearrangement links TRBV20-1 to TRBJ1-5; a possible D gene is TRBD1 (6 bases). The CDR3 extends over 17 amino acids. V was clipped by 6 bases and J by 0 bases, with 21 bases between them. CDR1 is DFQATT, CDR2 SNEGSKA, per germline (reference sequence).

This clonotype has a count of ten or more. The chain carries TRBV28 and TRBJ1-5; 7 bases agree with TRBD1. Germline CDR1 MDHEN, CDR2 SYDVKM. The CDR3 is 16 amino acids. Trimming cost V 3 bases and J 0 bases; bases outside gene matches: 5. CDR3 residues: CASSFRQGLSNQPQHF. CDR3 sequence (DNA): TGTGCCAGCAGTTTCCGACAGGGCCTTAGCAATCAGCCCCAGCATTTT.

The chain has TRBV7-6 and TRBJ2-5; 8 bases line up with TRBD1. The CDR3 is made up of 20 amino acids. Trimming took 3 bases from V and 8 from J; bases not matched to a gene: 26. Germline CDR1 reads SGHVS; CDR2 reads FNYEAQ. The CDR3 sequence is CASSFGVATGASGPVGTQYF. CDR3 nucleotide sequence: TGTGCCAGCAGCTTTGGTGTAGCGACAGGGGCATCCGGTCCCGTGGGAACCCAGTACTTC.

In this sample, this clonotype turned up a few times. The chain employs TRBV7-8 and TRBJ2-2; D might be TRBD2 (6 bases). This CDR3 region has 14 residues. Germline V gene data show CDR1 as SGHVS and CDR2 as FQNEAQ. V lost 10 bases and J lost 6, with 18 bases in between. CDR3 sequence: CATSRGGISGELFF. The CDR3, as DNA: TGTGCCACCTCCCGGGGAGGCATCTCCGGGGAGCTGTTTTTT.

The V call is TRBV12-3 or TRBV12-4, the J call TRBJ1-5, with no clear D. The germline V and J ends were trimmed by 6 bases and 2 bases, with 14 bases remaining between them. The CDR3 spans 15 residues. The CDR3 loop reads CASSPRTPGNQPQHF. The CDR3 region has the DNA TGTGCCAGCAGCCCCCGCACGCCGGGCAATCAGCCCCAGCATTTT.

The chain employs TRBV4-3 and TRBJ2-7; D may be TRBD2 (5 bases). The CDR3 has 14 residues. V was shortened by 4 bases and J by 7 bases, with 17 bases between the two germline ends. Looked up from germline, CDR1 is LGHNA and CDR2 is YSLEER. CDR3 region: CASSPDGVGREQYF. CDR3 bases: TGCGCCAGCAGCCCCGACGGGGTTGGCCGGGAGCAGTACTTC.